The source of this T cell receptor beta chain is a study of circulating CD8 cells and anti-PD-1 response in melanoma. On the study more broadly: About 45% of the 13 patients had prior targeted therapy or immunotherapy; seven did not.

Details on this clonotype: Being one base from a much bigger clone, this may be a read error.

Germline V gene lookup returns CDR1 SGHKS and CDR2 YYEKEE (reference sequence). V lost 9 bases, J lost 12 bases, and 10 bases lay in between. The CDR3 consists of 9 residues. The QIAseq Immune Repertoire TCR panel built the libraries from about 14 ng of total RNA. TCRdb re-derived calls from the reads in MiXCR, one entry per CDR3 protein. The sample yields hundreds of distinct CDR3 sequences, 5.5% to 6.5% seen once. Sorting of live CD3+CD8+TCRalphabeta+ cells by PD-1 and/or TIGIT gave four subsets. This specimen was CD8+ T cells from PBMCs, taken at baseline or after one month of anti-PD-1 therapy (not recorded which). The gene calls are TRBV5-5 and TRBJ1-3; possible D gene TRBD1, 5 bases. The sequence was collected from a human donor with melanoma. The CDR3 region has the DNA TGTGCCACCCGAGGGGTCATATATTTT. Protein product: CATRGVIYF.